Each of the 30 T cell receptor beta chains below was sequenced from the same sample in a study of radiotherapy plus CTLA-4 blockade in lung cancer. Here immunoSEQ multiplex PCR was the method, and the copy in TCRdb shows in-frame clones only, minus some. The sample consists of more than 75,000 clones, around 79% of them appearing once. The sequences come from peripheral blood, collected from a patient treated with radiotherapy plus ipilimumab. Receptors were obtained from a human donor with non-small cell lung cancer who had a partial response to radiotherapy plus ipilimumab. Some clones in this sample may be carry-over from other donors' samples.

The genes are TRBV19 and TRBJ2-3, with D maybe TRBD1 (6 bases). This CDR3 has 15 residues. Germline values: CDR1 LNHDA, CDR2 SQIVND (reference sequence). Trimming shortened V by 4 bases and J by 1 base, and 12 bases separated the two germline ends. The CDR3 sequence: CASSRGQPGTDTQYF. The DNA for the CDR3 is TGTGCCAGTAGTAGGGGGCAACCGGGCACAGATACGCAGTATTTT.

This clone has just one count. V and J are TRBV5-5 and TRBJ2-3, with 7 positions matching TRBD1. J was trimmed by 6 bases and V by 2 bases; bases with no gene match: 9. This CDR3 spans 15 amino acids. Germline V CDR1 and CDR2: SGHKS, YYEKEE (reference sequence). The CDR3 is CASSFTGQATDTQYF. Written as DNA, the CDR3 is TGTGCCAGCAGCTTTACCGGACAGGCAACCGATACGCAGTATTTT.

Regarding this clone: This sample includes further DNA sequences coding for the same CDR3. CDR3 protein: CSAGRGNEQFF. CDR3 sequence (DNA): TGCAGTGCTGGCAGGGGTAATGAGCAGTTCTTC. V gene TRBV20-1 combines with J gene TRBJ2-1; possible D gene TRBD1, 6 bases. Germline loops: CDR1 DFQATT, CDR2 SNEGSKA (reference sequence). V was trimmed by 5 bases and J by 7 bases, leaving 9 bases between them. The CDR3 is made up of 11 amino acids.

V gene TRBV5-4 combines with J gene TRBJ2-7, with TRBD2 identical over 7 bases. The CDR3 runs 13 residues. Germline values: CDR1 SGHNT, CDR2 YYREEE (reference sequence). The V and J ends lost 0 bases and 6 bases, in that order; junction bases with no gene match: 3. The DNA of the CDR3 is TGTGCCAGCAGCTTGGCCGGGGGGAGCGAGCAGTACTTC. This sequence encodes CASSLAGGSEQYF.

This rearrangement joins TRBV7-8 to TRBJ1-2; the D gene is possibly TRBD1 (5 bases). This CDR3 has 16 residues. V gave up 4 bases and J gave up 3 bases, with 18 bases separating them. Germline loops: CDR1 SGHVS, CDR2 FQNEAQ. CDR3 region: CASSSMHRGRDYGYTF. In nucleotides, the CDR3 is TGTGCCAGCAGCTCGATGCATAGGGGTCGGGACTATGGCTACACCTTC.

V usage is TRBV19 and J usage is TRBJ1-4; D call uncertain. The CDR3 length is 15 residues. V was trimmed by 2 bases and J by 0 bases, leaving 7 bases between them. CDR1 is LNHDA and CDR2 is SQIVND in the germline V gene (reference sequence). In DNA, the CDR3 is TGTGCCAGTAGTATACGCAGCGCAACTAATGAAAAACTGTTTTTT. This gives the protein CASSIRSATNEKLFF.

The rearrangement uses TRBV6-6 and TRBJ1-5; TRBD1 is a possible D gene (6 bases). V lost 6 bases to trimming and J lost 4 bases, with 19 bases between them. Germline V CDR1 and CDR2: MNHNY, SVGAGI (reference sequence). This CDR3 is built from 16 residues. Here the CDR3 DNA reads TGTGCCAGCAGACCTCCGGGGGGGCGCGCGAATCAGCCCCAGCATTTT. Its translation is CASRPPGGRANQPQHF.

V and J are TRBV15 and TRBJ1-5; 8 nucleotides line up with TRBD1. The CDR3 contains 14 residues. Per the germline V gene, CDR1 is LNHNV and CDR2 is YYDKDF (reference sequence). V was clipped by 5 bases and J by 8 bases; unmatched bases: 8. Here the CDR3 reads CATSGDRGIKPQHF. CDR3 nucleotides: TGTGCCACCAGCGGCGACAGGGGTATTAAGCCCCAGCATTTT. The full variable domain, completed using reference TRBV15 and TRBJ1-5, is DAMVIQNPRYQVTQFGKPVTLSCSQTLNHNVMYWYQQKSSQAPKLLFHYYDKDFNNEADTPDNFQSRRPNTSFCFLDIRSPGLGDTAMYLCATSGDRGIKPQHFGDGTRLSIL.

CDR3 nucleotides: TGTGCCAGCAGCAATTTGGGACAGGGGGCGGGGGAGCAGTACTTC. It yields the protein CASSNLGQGAGEQYF. The J gene is TRBJ2-5, the V gene TRBV7-9; 12 bases align to TRBD1. V was pared by 5 bases and J by 11 bases, with 12 bases of the junction left unmatched. The CDR3 is 15 residues long. Germline V CDR1 and CDR2: SEHNR, FQNEAQ (reference sequence).

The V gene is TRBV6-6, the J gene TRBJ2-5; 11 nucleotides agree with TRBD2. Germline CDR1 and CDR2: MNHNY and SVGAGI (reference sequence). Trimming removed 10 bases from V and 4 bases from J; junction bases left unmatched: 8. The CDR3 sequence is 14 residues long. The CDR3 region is CAIFSGGAGETQYF. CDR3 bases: TGTGCCATCTTTAGCGGGGGGGCAGGAGAGACCCAGTACTTC.

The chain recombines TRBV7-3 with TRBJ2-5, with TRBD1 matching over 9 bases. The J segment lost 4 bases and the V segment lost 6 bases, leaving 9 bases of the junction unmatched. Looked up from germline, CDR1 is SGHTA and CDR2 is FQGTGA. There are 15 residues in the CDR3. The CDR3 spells CASSPGQGWGETQYF. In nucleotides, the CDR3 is TGTGCCAGCAGTCCCGGACAGGGGTGGGGAGAGACCCAGTACTTC.

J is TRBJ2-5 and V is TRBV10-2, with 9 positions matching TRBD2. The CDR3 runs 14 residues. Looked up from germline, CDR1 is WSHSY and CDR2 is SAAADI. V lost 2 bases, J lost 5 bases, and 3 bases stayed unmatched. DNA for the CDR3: TGCGCCAGCAGTGAGGGTACTAGCGGGGAGACCCAGTACTTC. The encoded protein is CASSEGTSGETQYF.

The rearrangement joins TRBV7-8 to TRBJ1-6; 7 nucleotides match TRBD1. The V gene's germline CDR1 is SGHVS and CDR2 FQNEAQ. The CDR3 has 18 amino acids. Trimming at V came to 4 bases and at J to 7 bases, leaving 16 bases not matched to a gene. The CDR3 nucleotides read TGTGCCAGCAGCTCACTCACACTCACAGGGGCTGTAAATTCACCCCTCCACTTT. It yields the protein CASSSLTLTGAVNSPLHF.

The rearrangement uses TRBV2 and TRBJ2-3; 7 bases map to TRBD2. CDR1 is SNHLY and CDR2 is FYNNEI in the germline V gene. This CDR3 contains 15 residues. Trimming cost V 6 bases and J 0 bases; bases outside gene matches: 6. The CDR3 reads CASSATSVSTDTQYF. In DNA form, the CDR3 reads TGTGCCAGCAGCGCTACTAGCGTTAGCACAGATACGCAGTATTTT. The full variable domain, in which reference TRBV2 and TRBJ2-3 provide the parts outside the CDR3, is EPEVTQTPSHQVTQMGQEVILRCVPISNHLYFYWYRQILGQKVEFLVSFYNNEISEKSEIFDDQFSVERPDGSNFTLKIRSTKLEDSAMYFCASSATSVSTDTQYFGPGTRLTVL.

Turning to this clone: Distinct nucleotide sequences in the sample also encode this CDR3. CDR3 in DNA: TGTGCCAGCAGCTTGGAGGCAGGGACCTACGAGCAGTACTTC. This translates into CASSLEAGTYEQYF. The gene calls are TRBV5-5 and TRBJ2-7, with D possibly TRBD1 on 5 matching bases. The germline V gene has CDR1 SGHKS and CDR2 YYEKEE (reference sequence). Between the trimmed V and J ends, which lost 0 bases and 2 bases, there was a span of 9 bases. This CDR3 has 14 amino acids.

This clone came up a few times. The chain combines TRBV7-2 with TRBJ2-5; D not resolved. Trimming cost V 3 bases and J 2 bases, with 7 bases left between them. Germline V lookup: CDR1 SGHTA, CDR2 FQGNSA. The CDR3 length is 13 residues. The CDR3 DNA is TGTGCCAGCAGCTTCTCCTTACAAGAGACCCAGTACTTC. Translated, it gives CASSFSLQETQYF.

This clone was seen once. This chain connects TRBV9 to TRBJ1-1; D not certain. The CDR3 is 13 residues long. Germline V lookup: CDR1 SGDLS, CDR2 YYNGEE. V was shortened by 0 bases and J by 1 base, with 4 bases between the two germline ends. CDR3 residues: CASSVVWNTEAFF. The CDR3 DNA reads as TGTGCCAGCAGCGTAGTCTGGAACACTGAAGCTTTCTTT.

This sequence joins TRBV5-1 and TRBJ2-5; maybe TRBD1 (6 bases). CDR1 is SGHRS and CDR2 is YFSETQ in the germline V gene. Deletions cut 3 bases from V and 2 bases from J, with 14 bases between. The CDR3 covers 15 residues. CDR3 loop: CASSSTPGTQETQYF. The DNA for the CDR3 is TGCGCCAGCAGCTCCACACCCGGGACACAAGAGACCCAGTACTTC. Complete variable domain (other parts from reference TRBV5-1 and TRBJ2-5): KAGVTQTPRYLIKTRGQQVTLSCSPISGHRSVSWYQQTPGQGLQFLFEYFSETQRNKGNFPGRFSGRQFSNSRSEMNVSTLELGDSALYLCASSSTPGTQETQYFGPGTRLLVL.

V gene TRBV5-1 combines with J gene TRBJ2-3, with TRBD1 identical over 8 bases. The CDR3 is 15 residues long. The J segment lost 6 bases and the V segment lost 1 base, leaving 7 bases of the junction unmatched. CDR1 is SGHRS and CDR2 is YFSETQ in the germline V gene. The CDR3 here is CASSLWDRNTDTQYF. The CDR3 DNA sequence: TGCGCCAGCAGCTTGTGGGACAGGAACACGGATACGCAGTATTTT.

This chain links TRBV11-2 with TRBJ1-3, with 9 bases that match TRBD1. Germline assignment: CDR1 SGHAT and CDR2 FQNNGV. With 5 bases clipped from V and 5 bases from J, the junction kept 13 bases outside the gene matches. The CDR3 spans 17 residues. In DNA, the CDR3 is TGTGCCAGCAGCATTCGCCGGGACAGGGCTGGGAGAAACACCATATATTTT. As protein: CASSIRRDRAGRNTIYF.

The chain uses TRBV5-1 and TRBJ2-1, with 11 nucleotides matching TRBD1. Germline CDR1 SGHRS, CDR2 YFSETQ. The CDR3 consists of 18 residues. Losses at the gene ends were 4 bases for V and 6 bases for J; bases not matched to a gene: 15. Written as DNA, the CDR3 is TGCGCCAGCAGCCGCGGGTGGTTGGGACAGGGGGGAGGCAATGAGCAGTTCTTC. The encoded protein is CASSRGWLGQGGGNEQFF.

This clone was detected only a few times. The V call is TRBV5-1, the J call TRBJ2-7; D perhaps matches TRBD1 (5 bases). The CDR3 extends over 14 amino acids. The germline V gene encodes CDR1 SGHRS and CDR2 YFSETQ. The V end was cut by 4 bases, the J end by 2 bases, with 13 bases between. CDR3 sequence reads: CASSLQTVTYEQYF. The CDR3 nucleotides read TGCGCCAGCAGCCTACAGACAGTTACCTACGAGCAGTACTTC.

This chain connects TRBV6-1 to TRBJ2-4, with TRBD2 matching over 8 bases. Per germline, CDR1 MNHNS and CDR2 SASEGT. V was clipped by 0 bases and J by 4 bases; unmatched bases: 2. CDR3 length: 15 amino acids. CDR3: CASSEAASGKNIQYF. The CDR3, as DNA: TGTGCCAGCAGTGAAGCGGCTAGCGGGAAAAACATTCAGTACTTC.

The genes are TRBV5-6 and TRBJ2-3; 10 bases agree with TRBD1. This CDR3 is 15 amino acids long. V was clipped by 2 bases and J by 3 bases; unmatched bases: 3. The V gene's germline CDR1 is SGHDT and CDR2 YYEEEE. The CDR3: CASSFGQGETDTQYF. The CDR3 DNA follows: TGTGCCAGCAGCTTTGGACAGGGGGAGACAGATACGCAGTATTTT.

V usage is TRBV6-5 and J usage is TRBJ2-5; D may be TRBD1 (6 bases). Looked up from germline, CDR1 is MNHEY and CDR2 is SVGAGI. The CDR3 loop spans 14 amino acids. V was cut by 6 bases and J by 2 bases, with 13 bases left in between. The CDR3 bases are TGTGCCAGCAGACAAATTGGACAGCAAGAGACCCAGTACTTC. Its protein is CASRQIGQQETQYF.

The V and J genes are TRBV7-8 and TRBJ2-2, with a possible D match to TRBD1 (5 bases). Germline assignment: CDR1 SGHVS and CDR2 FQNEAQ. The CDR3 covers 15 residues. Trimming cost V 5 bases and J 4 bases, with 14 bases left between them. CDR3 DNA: TGTGCCAGCAGCCTACCTCAGGGAACCACCGGGGAGCTGTTTTTT. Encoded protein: CASSLPQGTTGELFF.

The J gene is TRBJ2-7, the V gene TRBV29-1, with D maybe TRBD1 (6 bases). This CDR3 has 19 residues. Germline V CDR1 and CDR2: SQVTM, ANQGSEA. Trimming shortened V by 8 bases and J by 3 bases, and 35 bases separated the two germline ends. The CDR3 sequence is CSQVSLRSTKYREVYEQYF. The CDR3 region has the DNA TGCAGCCAGGTGAGTCTAAGGTCGACCAAATACAGGGAAGTCTACGAGCAGTACTTC.

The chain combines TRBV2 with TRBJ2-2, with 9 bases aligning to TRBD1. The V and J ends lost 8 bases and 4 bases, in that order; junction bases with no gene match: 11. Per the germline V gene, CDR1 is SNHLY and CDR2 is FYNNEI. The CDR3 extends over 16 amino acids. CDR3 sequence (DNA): TGTGCCAGCTCAACCGGACAGGGGAGGAGCACCGGGGAGCTGTTTTTT. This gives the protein CASSTGQGRSTGELFF.

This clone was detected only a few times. The CDR3 loop reads CASSRREQETQYF. The CDR3 nucleotides are TGTGCCAGCAGCCGGCGGGAGCAAGAGACCCAGTACTTC. The V gene is TRBV7-7, the J gene TRBJ2-5; 7 positions match TRBD2. V was clipped by 5 bases and J by 2 bases; unmatched bases: 2. CDR1 is SSHAT, CDR2 FNYEAQ, per germline (reference sequence). This CDR3 contains 13 residues.

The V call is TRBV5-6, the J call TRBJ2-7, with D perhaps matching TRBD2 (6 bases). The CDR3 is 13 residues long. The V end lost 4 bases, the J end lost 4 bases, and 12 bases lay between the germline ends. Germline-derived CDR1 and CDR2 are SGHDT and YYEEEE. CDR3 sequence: CASSAGLMYEQYF. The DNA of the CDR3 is TGTGCCAGCAGCGCGGGACTGATGTACGAGCAGTACTTC.